The 20 T cell receptor beta chains listed next were all sequenced from one sample in a study of cytomegalovirus exposure and HLA in healthy donors. PCR primers comprised 60 Vbeta and 13 Jbeta primers. The data were produced by immunoSEQ multiplex PCR, yet TCRdb's version contains in-frame clones alone and is incomplete. The sample lists 200,000 or so clones, 84% occurring once. The sequenced sample consisted of PBMCs. Receptors originate from a boy aged 5 to 17 in good health and CMV-seronegative.

The rearrangement links TRBV7-2 to TRBJ1-6; D remains unclear. Per the germline V gene, CDR1 is SGHTA and CDR2 is FQGNSA. CDR3 length: 13 amino acids. V was trimmed by 5 bases and J by 10 bases, leaving 12 bases between them. For the CDR3, the DNA is TGTGCCAGCAGCAGGTGGAGGGCCTCACCCCTCCACTTT. The encoded protein is CASSRWRASPLHF.

J is TRBJ2-3 and V is TRBV5-1, with 12 positions matching TRBD2. The CDR3 length is 17 residues. The germline CDR1 and CDR2 sequences are SGHRS and YFSETQ. V gave up 2 bases and J gave up 0 bases; unmatched junction bases: 4. CDR3 in amino acids: CASSLRTSGKSTDTQYF. CDR3 in DNA: TGCGCCAGCAGCTTACGGACTAGCGGGAAAAGCACAGATACGCAGTATTTT.

This rearrangement joins TRBV15 to TRBJ2-5; no firm D call. This CDR3 contains 14 residues. Germline CDR1 and CDR2: LNHNV and YYDKDF (reference sequence). V lost 1 base and J lost 6, with 12 bases in between. DNA of the CDR3: TGTGCCACCAGCAGAGCCTCGCTAGGTCAGACCCAGTACTTC. Protein sequence: CATSRASLGQTQYF.

This chain links TRBV9 with TRBJ2-3; 7 positions match TRBD1. V was pared by 3 bases and J by 0 bases, with 4 bases of the junction left unmatched. From germline, CDR1 is SGDLS and CDR2 YYNGEE. The CDR3 totals 15 residues. CDR3 protein: CASSAETGSTDTQYF. DNA for the CDR3: TGTGCCAGCAGCGCTGAGACAGGGAGCACAGATACGCAGTATTTT.

This clone has a handful of counts. The V gene is TRBV5-6, the J gene TRBJ2-7; D might be TRBD2 (5 bases). Germline CDR1 is SGHDT and CDR2 is YYEEEE. V lost 3 bases to trimming and J lost 6 bases, with 10 bases between them. This CDR3 contains 12 residues. The CDR3 DNA is TGTGCCAGCAGCTGGACTCGCCGCGAGCAGTACTTC. Translating it yields CASSWTRREQYF.

The rearrangement joins TRBV27 to TRBJ1-2, with TRBD1 identical over 8 bases. This CDR3 spans 15 amino acids. Per germline, CDR1 MNHEY and CDR2 SMNVEV (reference sequence). V gave up 5 bases and J gave up 3 bases; unmatched junction bases: 8. The CDR3 here is CASSISSDRDYGYTF. The CDR3 coding sequence is TGTGCCAGCAGTATCTCCTCGGACAGGGACTATGGCTACACCTTC.

The chain couples TRBV5-4 to TRBJ1-2; 8 nucleotides line up with TRBD1. With V trimmed by 0 bases and J by 5 bases, 3 bases remained unmatched. The germline V gene has CDR1 SGHNT and CDR2 YYREEE (reference sequence). CDR3 length: 14 residues. The CDR3 bases are TGTGCCAGCAGCTTGGATCAGGGGGCTTATGGCTACACCTTC. Encoded protein: CASSLDQGAYGYTF.

V is TRBV9 and J is TRBJ2-1; 11 bases map to TRBD2. The CDR3 spans 12 residues. CDR1 is SGDLS, CDR2 YYNGEE, per germline. The junction had 1 base not matched to a gene; V was cut back by 7 bases and J by 7 bases. The CDR3 DNA is TGTGCCAGCGGGACTAGCGGTAATGAGCAGTTCTTC. Protein product: CASGTSGNEQFF.

The genes are TRBV18 and TRBJ2-5; 9 bases line up with TRBD2. J lost 1 base, V lost 2 bases, and 2 bases had no gene match. This CDR3 spans 15 amino acids. From germline, CDR1 is KGHSH and CDR2 LQKENI. CDR3 coding DNA: TGTGCCAGCTCACCAGGCGGGGGGGTCCAAGAGACCCAGTACTTC. Its protein product is CASSPGGGVQETQYF.

This clone was counted a single time. The chain is built from TRBV5-4 and TRBJ1-4; tentatively, D is TRBD1 (5 bases). Looked up from germline, CDR1 is SGHNT and CDR2 is YYREEE (reference sequence). The CDR3 has 14 residues. Trimming removed 1 base at V and 8 bases at J, with 12 bases between. The CDR3 loop is CASSLPGEGEKLFF. The CDR3 nucleotides are TGTGCCAGCAGCTTGCCCGGGGAGGGGGAAAAACTGTTTTTT.

This clone was recorded only once. The V and J genes are TRBV29-1 and TRBJ2-7; 7 nucleotides match TRBD2. This CDR3 is built from 15 residues. The V segment lost 6 bases and the J segment 1 base; nucleotides outside the gene matches: 12. CDR1 is SQVTM, CDR2 ANQGSEA, per germline. CDR3 bases: TGCAGCGTGGTTTTAGTGGAGCGGGGATCCTACGAGCAGTACTTC. It specifies CSVVLVERGSYEQYF.

V and J are TRBV2 and TRBJ1-1, with a tentative D call TRBD1 (6 bases). V shed 9 bases and J shed 4 bases, with 12 bases lying between them. In germline, CDR1 is SNHLY, CDR2 FYNNEI. This CDR3 has 12 amino acids. CDR3 in amino acids: CARTNRVTEAFF. The CDR3 DNA sequence: TGTGCCAGAACAAACAGGGTCACTGAAGCTTTCTTT.

J is TRBJ1-1 and V is TRBV7-3, with D perhaps TRBD1 (6 bases). The V end was cut by 6 bases, the J end by 1 base, with 9 bases between. Germline CDR1 and CDR2: SGHTA and FQGTGA. The length of the CDR3 is 13 residues. The CDR3 DNA reads TGTGCCAGCAGTAGGGGACAGAACACTGAAGCTTTCTTT. It translates to CASSRGQNTEAFF.

The rearrangement uses TRBV5-1 and TRBJ1-2; 9 nucleotides match TRBD1. The CDR3 sequence is 14 residues long. Losses at the gene ends were 1 base for V and 3 bases for J; bases not matched to a gene: 1. Germline V gene sequence: CDR1 SGHRS, CDR2 YFSETQ. CDR3 in DNA: TGCGCCAGCAGCTTGTGGACAGGGGACTATGGCTACACCTTC. It specifies CASSLWTGDYGYTF.

In the case of this clone: Compared with germline, one end of the junction differs, possibly owing to a read error. The CDR3 DNA reads TGTGCCACCAGCGGAGACAGGGGGCGTATTTCACCCCTCCACTTT. Protein product: CATSGDRGRISPLHF. The V gene is TRBV15, the J gene TRBJ1-6, with TRBD1 matching over 10 bases. The CDR3 is 15 residues long. CDR1 and CDR2 from the germline V gene are LNHNV and YYDKDF (reference sequence).

V gene TRBV4-3 combines with J gene TRBJ2-2; 8 bases fit TRBD2. This CDR3 comprises 16 residues. Germline CDR1 is LGHNA and CDR2 is YSLEER. With 6 bases clipped from V and 4 bases from J, the junction kept 10 bases outside the gene matches. The CDR3 nucleotides read TGCGCCAGCAGTTCAAGGGGACGGGGGGGCACCGGGGAGCTGTTTTTT. Protein sequence: CASSSRGRGGTGELFF.

The V gene is TRBV10-1, the J gene TRBJ2-5; 7 positions match TRBD1. CDR1 and CDR2 from the germline V gene are WNHNN and SYGVQD (reference sequence). The J segment lost 4 bases and the V segment lost 3 bases, leaving 8 bases of the junction unmatched. This CDR3 has 15 residues. CDR3 coding DNA: TGCGCCAGCAGTGATCCAAAGACAGGGACAGAGACCCAGTACTTC. This translates into CASSDPKTGTETQYF.

This sequence joins TRBV30 and TRBJ2-1; maybe TRBD1 (5 bases). This CDR3 comprises 17 residues. Deletions cut 2 bases from V and 2 bases from J, with 19 bases between. Germline CDR1 reads GTSNPN; CDR2 reads SVGIG (reference sequence). CDR3 DNA: TGTGCCTGGAGTAACTCCCGGACATCTTTCACCTACAATGAGCAGTTCTTC. This encodes CAWSNSRTSFTYNEQFF.

The chain is built from TRBV30 and TRBJ2-1, with 8 bases that match TRBD2. CDR1 and CDR2 from the germline V gene are GTSNPN and SVGIG (reference sequence). The CDR3 extends over 13 amino acids. V gave up 1 base and J gave up 10 bases; unmatched junction bases: 6. The CDR3 reads CAWSEGLAGEQFF. CDR3 in DNA: TGTGCCTGGAGTGAGGGGCTAGCGGGCGAGCAGTTCTTC.

The chain employs TRBV27 and TRBJ2-7, with TRBD1 matching over 8 bases. In germline, CDR1 is MNHEY, CDR2 SMNVEV (reference sequence). The CDR3 has 18 residues. The junction had 12 bases not matched to a gene; V was cut back by 0 bases and J by 2 bases. CDR3 region: CASSLSISGQGATYEQYF. As DNA, the CDR3 is TGTGCCAGCAGTTTATCGATAAGTGGGCAGGGGGCTACCTACGAGCAGTACTTC.